This TCR beta chain comes out of a study of technical replicates of blood from several donors. The ends were cut back, 0 bases at V and 8 bases at J, with 20 bases in the middle. In germline, CDR1 is SGDLS, CDR2 YYNGEE. This CDR3 region has 16 residues. This clone occurred once. TCRdb's copy holds only in-frame clones and misses some; the assay was immunoSEQ multiplex PCR. The sample shows about 83,000 clones, around 96% of them seen only once. The chain couples TRBV9 to TRBJ1-2, with D perhaps TRBD1 (6 bases). The sequenced material came from T cells isolated from PBMCs. The clonotype originates from a human donor in good health. This CDR3 is CASSVELGRGLRGYTF. In DNA form, the CDR3 reads TGTGCCAGCAGCGTAGAGTTGGGAAGGGGGTTACGAGGCTACACCTTC.